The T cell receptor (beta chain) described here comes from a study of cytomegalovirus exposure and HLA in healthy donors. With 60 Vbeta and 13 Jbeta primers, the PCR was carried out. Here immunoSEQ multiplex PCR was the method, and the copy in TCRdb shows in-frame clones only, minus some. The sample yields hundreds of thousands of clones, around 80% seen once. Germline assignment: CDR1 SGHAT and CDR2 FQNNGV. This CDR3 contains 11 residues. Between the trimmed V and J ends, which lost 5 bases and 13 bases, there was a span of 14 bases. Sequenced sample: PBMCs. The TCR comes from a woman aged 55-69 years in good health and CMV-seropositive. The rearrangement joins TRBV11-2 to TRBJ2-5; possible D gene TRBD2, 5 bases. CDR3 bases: TGTGCCAGCAGCCGAAGCGGACCCGGGTACTTC. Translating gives CASSRSGPGYF.